This T cell receptor beta chain was identified during a study of control samples from healthy donors and cancer patients. Measured with immunoSEQ multiplex PCR; TCRdb has only the in-frame clones, and not every one. The sample consists of about 18,000 clones, roughly 80% of them appearing once. This clone was counted a few times. The identical CDR3 is also encoded by other nucleotide sequences in the sample. The CDR3 length is 13 residues. V was trimmed by 6 bases and J by 2 bases, leaving 10 bases between them. The germline CDR1 and CDR2 sequences are SNHLY and FYNNEI. This TCR was recovered from a woman aged 70 to 79 with lung cancer. The rearrangement links TRBV2 to TRBJ1-2; D not certain. What was sequenced was PBMCs. This chain's CDR3 is CASRADSNYGYTF. The CDR3 nucleotides are TGTGCCAGCAGGGCCGATAGCAACTATGGCTACACCTTC.